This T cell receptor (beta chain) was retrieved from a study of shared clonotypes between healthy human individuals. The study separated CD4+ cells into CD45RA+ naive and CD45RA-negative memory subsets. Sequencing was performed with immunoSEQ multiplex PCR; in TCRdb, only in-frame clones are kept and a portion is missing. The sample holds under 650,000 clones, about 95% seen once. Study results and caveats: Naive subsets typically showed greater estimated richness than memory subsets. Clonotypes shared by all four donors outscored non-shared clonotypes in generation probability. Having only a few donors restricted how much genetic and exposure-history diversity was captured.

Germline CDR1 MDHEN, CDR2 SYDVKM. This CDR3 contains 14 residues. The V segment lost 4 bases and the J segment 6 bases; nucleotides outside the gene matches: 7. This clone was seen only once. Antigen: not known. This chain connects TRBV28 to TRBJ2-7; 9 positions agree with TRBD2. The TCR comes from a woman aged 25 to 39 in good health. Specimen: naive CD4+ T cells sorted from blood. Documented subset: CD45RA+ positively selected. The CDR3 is CASSSGLAIPEQYF. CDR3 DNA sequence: TGTGCCAGCAGTTCGGGACTAGCTATACCCGAGCAGTACTTC.